This TCR beta chain was sequenced during a study of blood T cell repertoires in COVID-19. Some clones are missing from TCRdb's copy, which holds only in-frame ones; the method was immunoSEQ multiplex PCR. This table holds around 270,000 clones, roughly 90% found once. In its sample, this clone was seen once. Trimming cost V 5 bases and J 8 bases, with 24 bases left between them. Germline V gene sequence: CDR1 SQVTM, CDR2 ANQGSEA. The CDR3 extends over 16 amino acids. The chain combines TRBV29-1 with TRBJ1-4, with no clear D. The sequence came from a man younger than 40 with active or convalescent COVID-19. Sequenced sample: peripheral blood. CDR3 sequence (DNA): TGCAGCGTTCGGGGTTTTATCGGCGTAGAGGGAGAAAAACTGTTTTTT. Amino acid sequence: CSVRGFIGVEGEKLFF.